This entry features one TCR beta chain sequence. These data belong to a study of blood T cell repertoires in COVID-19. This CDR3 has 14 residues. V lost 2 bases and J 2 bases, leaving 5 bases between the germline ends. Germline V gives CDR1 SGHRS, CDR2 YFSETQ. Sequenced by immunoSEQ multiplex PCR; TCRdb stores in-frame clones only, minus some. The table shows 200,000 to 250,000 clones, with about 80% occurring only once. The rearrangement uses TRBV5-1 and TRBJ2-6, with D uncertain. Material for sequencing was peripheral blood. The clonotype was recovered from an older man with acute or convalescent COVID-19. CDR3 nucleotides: TGCGCCAGCAGCTTTATTGCTGGGGCCAACGTCCTGACTTTC. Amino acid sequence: CASSFIAGANVLTF.